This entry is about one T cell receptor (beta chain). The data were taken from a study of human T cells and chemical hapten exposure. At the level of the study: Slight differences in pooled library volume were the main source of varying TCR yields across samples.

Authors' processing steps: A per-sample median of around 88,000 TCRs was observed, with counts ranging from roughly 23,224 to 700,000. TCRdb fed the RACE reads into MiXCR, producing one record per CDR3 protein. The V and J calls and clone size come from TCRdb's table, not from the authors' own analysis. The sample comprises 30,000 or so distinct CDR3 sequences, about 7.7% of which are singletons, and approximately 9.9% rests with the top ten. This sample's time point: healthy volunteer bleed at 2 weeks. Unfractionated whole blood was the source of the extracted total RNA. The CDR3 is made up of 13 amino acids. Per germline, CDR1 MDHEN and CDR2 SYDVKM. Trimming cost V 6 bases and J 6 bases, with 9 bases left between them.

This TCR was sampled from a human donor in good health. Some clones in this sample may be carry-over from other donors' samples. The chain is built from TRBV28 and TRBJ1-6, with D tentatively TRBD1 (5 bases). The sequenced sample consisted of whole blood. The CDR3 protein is CASSHDSNSPLHF. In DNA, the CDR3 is TGTGCCAGCAGCCACGACAGTAATTCACCCCTCCACTTT.